The 6 T cell receptor beta chains given below trace back to one sample, sequenced in a study of CD8+ T cells in alopecia areata. In each case, RNA was isolated and then reverse transcribed into cDNA as the sequencing template. This table comes from immunoSEQ multiplex PCR, and its TCRdb copy is limited to in-frame clones, with some not included. This sample has approximately 180,000 clones, with roughly 70% found just once. Treatment given: oral pan-JAK inhibitor, 5-10 mg twice daily. The sequencing here drew on CD4+ T cells sorted from blood, taken around week 49, from a patient treated with tofacitinib. These TCRs come from a human donor with alopecia areata.

This clone showed up just a few times. The chain couples TRBV2 to TRBJ2-5, with D perhaps TRBD2 (5 bases). This CDR3 contains 12 residues. The germline V gene encodes CDR1 SNHLY and CDR2 FYNNEI. V gave up 8 bases and J gave up 3 bases, with 10 bases separating them. The CDR3 DNA reads as TGTGCCAGCTCCGGGAACGAAGAGACCCAGTACTTC. Translated: CASSGNEETQYF.

This rearrangement joins TRBV18 to TRBJ2-7; D is perhaps TRBD2 (6 bases). Trimming removed 3 bases from V and 3 bases from J, with 9 bases in between. CDR3 length equals 13 residues. Germline CDR1 KGHSH, CDR2 LQKENI. CDR3 sequence: CASSPGGFYEQYF. The CDR3 DNA reads as TGTGCCAGCTCACCCGGGGGTTTCTACGAGCAGTACTTC.

The chain employs TRBV15 and TRBJ1-2, with 9 bases lining up with TRBD1. The V gene end was trimmed by 2 bases and the J gene end by 1 base; junction bases not matched to a gene: 5. The CDR3 is made up of 16 amino acids. The germline gives CDR1 LNHNV, CDR2 YYDKDF (reference sequence). CDR3 protein: CATSRPRDRVNYGYTF. The CDR3 DNA sequence: TGTGCCACCAGCAGACCCCGGGACAGGGTTAACTATGGCTACACCTTC.

This chain joins TRBV7-2 and TRBJ2-4; D uncertain. This CDR3 has 17 residues. V gave up 2 bases and J gave up 0 bases, with 14 bases separating them. Germline V gene lookup returns CDR1 SGHTA and CDR2 FQGNSA. CDR3 in DNA: TGTGCCAGCAGCTTAAAGGGTAGCATTCTAGCCAAAAACATTCAGTACTTC. This gives the protein CASSLKGSILAKNIQYF.

This clone was detected once. Written as DNA, the CDR3 is TGTGCCAGCACCGCCAGACTAGAAGCTTTCTTT. Encoded protein: CASTARLEAFF. The chain couples TRBV2 to TRBJ1-1, with D unresolved. Germline V gene data show CDR1 as SNHLY and CDR2 as FYNNEI. V was trimmed by 7 bases and J by 8 bases, leaving 11 bases between them. The CDR3 is 11 amino acids.

V usage is TRBV27 and J usage is TRBJ2-4; perhaps TRBD2 as D (5 bases). The CDR3 contains 15 residues. Trimming took off 6 bases at V and 7 bases at J, with 19 bases between the two ends. The germline V gene has CDR1 MNHEY and CDR2 SMNVEV (reference sequence). CDR3 sequence (DNA): TGTGCCAGCAGCCCCGGAGCGGCGATCGGGAACATTCAGTACTTC. As protein: CASSPGAAIGNIQYF.